Listed here is a single T cell receptor (beta chain). Its antigen is unknown. Naive-designated CD8 cells lacked CD45RO, were positively enriched for CCR7, and omitted terminally differentiated effector memory CD45RA+ cells. This CDR3 has 13 amino acids. Germline lookup yields CDR1 SGHNT and CDR2 YENEEA. V was shortened by 4 bases and J by 4 bases, with 8 bases between the two germline ends. This entry is derived from a study of shared clonotypes between healthy human individuals. At the level of the study: Donors had three CD4 naive, three CD4 memory, two CD8 naive and one CD8 memory plate apiece. Study-level points and caveats: Shared across several donors were around 5% of the naive CD4 clonotypes. Rarefaction showed that sequencing of sorted subsets was incomplete (despite large depth). Larger richness was generally estimated for naive than memory subsets.

Profiling relied on immunoSEQ multiplex PCR, and the TCRdb table lists in-frame clones only, not all of them. The table records hundreds of thousands of clones, about 92% of them present only once. The chain employs TRBV11-3 and TRBJ1-5, with unresolved D. The TCR originated in a man aged 25 to 40 in good health. Sequenced sample: naive CD8+ T cells sorted from blood. The CDR3 here is CASSSTRNQPQHF. The CDR3 DNA is TGTGCCAGCAGCTCCACAAGGAATCAGCCCCAGCATTTT.